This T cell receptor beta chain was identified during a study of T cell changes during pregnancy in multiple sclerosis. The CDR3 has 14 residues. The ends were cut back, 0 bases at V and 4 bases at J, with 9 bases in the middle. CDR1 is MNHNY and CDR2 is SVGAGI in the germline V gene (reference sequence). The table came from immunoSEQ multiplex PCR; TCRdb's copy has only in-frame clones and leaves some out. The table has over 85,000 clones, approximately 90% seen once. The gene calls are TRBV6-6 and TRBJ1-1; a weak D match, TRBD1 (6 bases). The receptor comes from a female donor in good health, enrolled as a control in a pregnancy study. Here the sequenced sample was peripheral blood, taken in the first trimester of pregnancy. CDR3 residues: CASSYSTGRTEAFF. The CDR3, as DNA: TGTGCCAGCAGTTACTCGACAGGACGCACTGAAGCTTTCTTT.